A single T cell receptor beta chain is shown here with its context. Antigen unknown. Measured with immunoSEQ multiplex PCR; TCRdb has only the in-frame clones, and not every one. This table holds roughly 120,000 clones, around 91% found once. The CDR3 is made up of 13 amino acids. V dropped 5 bases and J dropped 10 bases, with 17 bases sitting between them. Germline CDR1 MNHEY, CDR2 SMNVEV (reference sequence). These data are taken from a study of T cell responses to AZD1222 COVID-19 vaccine. Study observations and caveats: Spike was spanned by vaccine-associated CD4 TCRs, with dominance at 160-218 and 743-854. Baseline seropositivity occurred in only 5 or 6 AZD1222 recipients. Donors in the cohort were predominantly white British and more often female, and clonal diversity was possibly underestimated.

This receptor was taken from an adult who received the AZD1222 COVID-19 vaccine. The sample here was peripheral blood, taken 28 days after the second AZD1222 dose. The rearrangement links TRBV27 to TRBJ1-1, with TRBD1 as a possible D gene (5 bases). Here the CDR3 reads CASSAALMGGAFF. The CDR3 DNA reads as TGTGCCAGCAGTGCCGCCCTCATGGGGGGAGCTTTCTTT.